This note documents a single TCR beta chain sequence. A few counts support this clonotype. This clone's antigen is unknown. The input lacks base qualities; no much larger clone sits a single base away. What the treatment or condition label conveys for this sample: allogeneic hematopoietic cell transplantation with graft depleted of TCRalphabeta T cells and CD19 B cells. Transplant recipients were children who received TCRalphabeta/CD19-depleted allogeneic hematopoietic cell grafts. CDR1 and CDR2, per the germline V gene (reference sequence), are DFQATT and SNEGSKA. The CDR3 covers 12 residues, taking in both the cysteine and the phenylalanine. Only the CDR3 part of the read is kept: 36 bases, read in frame from the first base. V loses 3 bases of germline sequence and J loses 6 bases, and the interval between the two ends is 12 bases. This sample stems from a study of T-cell reconstitution after alpha-beta-depleted transplantation in children (dated by TCRdb to the mid-2010s). General notes on the study: The study quantitatively tracked T-cell immune reconstitution after TCRalphabeta/CD19-depleted allogeneic hematopoietic cell transplantation in children using TCR repertoire profiling. The paper's findings and limits, for the study overall: The apparently early recovery of alphabetaT-cell counts about two months after transplant reportedly depended on only several hundred rapidly expanded clones that came from non-depleted graft cells. The frequencies of hyperexpanded clones fell over the following months, and after one year, T-cell counts and TCRbeta diversity were mostly attributed to newly produced T cells. In some patients, the high TCRbeta diversity seen at day 60 was put down to recipient T cells and intrathymic progenitors that had survived conditioning.

The method was PCR. The instrument was an Illumina HiSeq 2500. TCR library preparation used molecular barcoding, with unique molecular identifiers applied to normalize quantification of the TCRbeta repertoire. TCRdb trimmed public reads at Q25 via fastp, called clones via MiXCR and kept in-frame beta chains. Entries that share a CDR3 protein sequence are merged under the most common genes and DNA. This sample lists approximately 1,000,000 distinct CDR3 sequences; roughly 29% were detected once. The ten largest clones capture 25% to 35% of the sample. The sequences come from PBMCs, mostly from graft donor cells, collected 360 days after TCRalphabeta/CD19-depleted stem cell transplant. This receptor was taken from a boy in the first two years of life who had a stem cell transplant for SCID, so the T cells may come from the graft donor. The chain couples TRBV20-1 to TRBJ2-7; too little of a D gene remains to name it. This receptor has the CDR3 CSARRSYTEQYF. The DNA sequence is given as TGCAGTGCTAGGAGGTCCTACACCGAGCAGTACTTC.